This entry features one T cell receptor (beta chain) sequence. Its antigen is still unknown. This record belongs to a study of cytomegalovirus exposure and HLA in healthy donors. Study observations and caveats: When a later analysis compared HLA-associated TCR beta chains with equally common others, the HLA-associated chains turned out to be more clonally expanded and to have lower generation probabilities. The authors listed around 150 TCR beta chains as cytomegalovirus-associated. The classifier reportedly diagnosed cytomegalovirus status with high specificity and sensitivity.

In the PCR, 60 Vbeta and 13 Jbeta primers were used. Profiling relied on immunoSEQ multiplex PCR, and the TCRdb table lists in-frame clones only, not all of them. The table has around 94,000 clones, more than 70% seen once; the top ten hold around 9.6%. This CDR3 spans 17 amino acids. Trimming left V 1 base short and J 1 base short, with 13 bases between. Germline V gives CDR1 SEHNR, CDR2 FQNEAQ (reference sequence). The V and J genes are TRBV7-9 and TRBJ2-2, with a possible D match to TRBD1 (6 bases). The source of this sequence is a male donor in good health and CMV-seropositive. Sequences were obtained from PBMCs. The CDR3 here is CASSLDWGPLNTGELFF. Here the CDR3 DNA reads TGTGCCAGCAGCTTAGACTGGGGGCCGTTGAACACCGGGGAGCTGTTTTTT. Full variable domain (missing parts from reference TRBV7-9 and TRBJ2-2): DTGVSQNPRHKITKRGQNVTFRCDPISEHNRLYWYRQTLGQGPEFLTYFQNEAQLEKSRLLSDRFSAERPKGSFSTLEIQRTEQGDSAMYLCASSLDWGPLNTGELFFGEGSRLTVL.